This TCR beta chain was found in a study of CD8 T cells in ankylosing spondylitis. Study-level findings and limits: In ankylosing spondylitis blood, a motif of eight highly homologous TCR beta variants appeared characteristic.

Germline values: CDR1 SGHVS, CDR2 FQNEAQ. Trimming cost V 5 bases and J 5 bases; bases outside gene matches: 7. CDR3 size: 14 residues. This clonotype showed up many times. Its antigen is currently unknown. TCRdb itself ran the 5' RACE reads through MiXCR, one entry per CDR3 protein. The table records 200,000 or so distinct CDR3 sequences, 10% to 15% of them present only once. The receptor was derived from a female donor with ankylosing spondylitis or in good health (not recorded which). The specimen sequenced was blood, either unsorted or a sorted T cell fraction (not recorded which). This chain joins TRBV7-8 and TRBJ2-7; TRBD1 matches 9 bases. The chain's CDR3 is CASSPRDRAHEQYF. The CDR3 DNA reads TGTGCCAGCAGCCCCCGGGACAGGGCCCACGAGCAGTACTTC.